This T cell receptor (beta chain) is from a study of regulatory T cells in long-lasting Graves disease. Time point given: newly diagnosed GD, antithyroid drugs for less than 3 months. RNA from PBMCs was the source of the TCR library. This clonotype was recorded many times. HTBI primers from iRepertoire and Arm-PCR of CDR3 regions yielded the TCR beta libraries. In TCRdb, the multiplex PCR reads were re-called with MiXCR into one record per CDR3 protein. The profile shows hundreds of thousands of distinct CDR3 sequences, roughly 13% of them singletons. The ends lost 5 bases at V and 5 bases at J; junction bases unmatched: 9. This CDR3 is 14 amino acids long. Germline V gene sequence: CDR1 SGHRS, CDR2 YFSETQ. The data also belong to a second study, concerning T cells in Graves' hyperthyroidism and ophthalmopathy. As reported in that work: Initially, a first-round RT-PCR of the TCR CDR3 employed the HTBI primer set.

This TCR was recovered from a man aged 25-45 years with Graves disease. The V call is TRBV5-1, the J call TRBJ2-7, with 8 positions matching TRBD1. The source was peripheral blood mononuclear cells (PBMCs), collected at new diagnosis, from a patient treated with antithyroid drugs. DNA for the CDR3: TGCGCCAGCAGTTCTACAGGACAGGGCAACGAGCAGTACTTC. The encoded protein is CASSSTGQGNEQYF.